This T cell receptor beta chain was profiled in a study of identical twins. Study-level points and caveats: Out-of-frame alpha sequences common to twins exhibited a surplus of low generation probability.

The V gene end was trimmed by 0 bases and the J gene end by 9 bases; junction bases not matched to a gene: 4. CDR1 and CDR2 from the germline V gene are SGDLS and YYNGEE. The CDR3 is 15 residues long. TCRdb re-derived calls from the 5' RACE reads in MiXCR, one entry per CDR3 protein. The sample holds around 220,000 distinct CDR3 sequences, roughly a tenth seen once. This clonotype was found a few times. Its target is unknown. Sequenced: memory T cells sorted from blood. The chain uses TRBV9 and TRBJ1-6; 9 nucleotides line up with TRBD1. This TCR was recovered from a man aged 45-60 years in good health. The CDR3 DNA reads TGTGCCAGCAGCGTAGGGGACAGGGAAGGTTCACCCCTCCACTTT. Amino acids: CASSVGDREGSPLHF.